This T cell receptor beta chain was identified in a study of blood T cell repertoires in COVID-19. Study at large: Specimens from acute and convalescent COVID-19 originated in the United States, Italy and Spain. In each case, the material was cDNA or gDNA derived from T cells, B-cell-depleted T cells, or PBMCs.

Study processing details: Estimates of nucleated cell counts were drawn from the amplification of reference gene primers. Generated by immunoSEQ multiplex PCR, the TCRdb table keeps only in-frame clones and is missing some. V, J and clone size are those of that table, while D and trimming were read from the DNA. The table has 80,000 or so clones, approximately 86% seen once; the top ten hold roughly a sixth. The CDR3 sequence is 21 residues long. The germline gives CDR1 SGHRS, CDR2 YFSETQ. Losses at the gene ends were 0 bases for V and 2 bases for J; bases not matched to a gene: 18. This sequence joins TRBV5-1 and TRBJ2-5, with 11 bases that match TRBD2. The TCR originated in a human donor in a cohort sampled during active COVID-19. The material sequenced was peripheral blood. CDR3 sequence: CASSLALRQGPLAGGQETQYF. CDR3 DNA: TGCGCCAGCAGCTTGGCATTAAGACAGGGTCCCTTAGCGGGAGGGCAAGAGACCCAGTACTTC.